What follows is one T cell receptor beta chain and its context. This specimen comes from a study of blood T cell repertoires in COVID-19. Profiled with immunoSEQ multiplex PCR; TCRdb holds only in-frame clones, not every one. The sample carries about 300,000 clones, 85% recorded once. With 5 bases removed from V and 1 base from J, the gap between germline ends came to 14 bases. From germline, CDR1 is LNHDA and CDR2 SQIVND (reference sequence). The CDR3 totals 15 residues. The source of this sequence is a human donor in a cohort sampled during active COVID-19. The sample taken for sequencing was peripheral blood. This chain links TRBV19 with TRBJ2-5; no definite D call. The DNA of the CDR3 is TGTGCCAGTAGTGAATCCGGAGTTGCCCAAGAGACCCAGTACTTC. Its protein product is CASSESGVAQETQYF.